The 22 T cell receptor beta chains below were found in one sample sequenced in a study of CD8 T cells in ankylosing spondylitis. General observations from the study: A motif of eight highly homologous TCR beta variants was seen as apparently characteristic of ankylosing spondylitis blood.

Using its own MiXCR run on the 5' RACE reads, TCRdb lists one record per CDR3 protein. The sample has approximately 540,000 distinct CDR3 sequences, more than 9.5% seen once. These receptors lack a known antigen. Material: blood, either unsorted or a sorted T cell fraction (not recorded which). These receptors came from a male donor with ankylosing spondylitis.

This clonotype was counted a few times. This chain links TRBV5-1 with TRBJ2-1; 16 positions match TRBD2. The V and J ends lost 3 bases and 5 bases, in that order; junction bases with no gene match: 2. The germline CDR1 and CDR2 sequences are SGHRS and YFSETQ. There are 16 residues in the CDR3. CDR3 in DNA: TGCGCCAGCAGCTCGGGACTAGCGGGAGGGCACAATGAGCAGTTCTTC. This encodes CASSSGLAGGHNEQFF.

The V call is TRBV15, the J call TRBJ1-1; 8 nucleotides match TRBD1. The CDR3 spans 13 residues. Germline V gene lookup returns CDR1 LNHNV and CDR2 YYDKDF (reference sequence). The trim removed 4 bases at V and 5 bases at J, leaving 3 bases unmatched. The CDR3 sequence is CATSITGGTEAFF. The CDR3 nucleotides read TGTGCCACCAGCATAACAGGGGGAACTGAAGCTTTCTTT.

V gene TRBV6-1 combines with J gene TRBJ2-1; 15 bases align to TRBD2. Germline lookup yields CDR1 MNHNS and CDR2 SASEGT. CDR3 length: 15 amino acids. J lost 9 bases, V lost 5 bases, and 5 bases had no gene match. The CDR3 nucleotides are TGTGCCAGCAGTCCCAGGGGACTAGCGGGAGGTGAGCAGTTCTTC. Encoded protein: CASSPRGLAGGEQFF.

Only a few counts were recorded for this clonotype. The DNA for the CDR3 is TGTGCCACCCACTGGACAGCACTAAACGGAAAACTGTTTTTT. Translation gives CATHWTALNGKLFF. This chain uses TRBV28 with TRBJ1-4; maybe TRBD1 (6 bases). This CDR3 spans 14 amino acids. Germline assignment: CDR1 MDHEN and CDR2 SYDVKM. The germline V and J ends were trimmed by 10 bases and 10 bases, with 22 bases remaining between them.

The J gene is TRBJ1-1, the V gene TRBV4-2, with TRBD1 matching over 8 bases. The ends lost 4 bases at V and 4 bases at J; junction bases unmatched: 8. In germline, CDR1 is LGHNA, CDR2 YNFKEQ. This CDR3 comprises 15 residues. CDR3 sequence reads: CASSPLTGEVTEAFF. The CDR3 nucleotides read TGTGCCAGCAGCCCACTGACAGGGGAGGTCACTGAAGCTTTCTTT.

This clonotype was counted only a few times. The CDR3 DNA reads as TGTGCCAGCAGCTTCCGACAGGGGATCGTCTCCTACAATGAGCAGTTCTTC. This sequence encodes CASSFRQGIVSYNEQFF. V is TRBV7-8 and J is TRBJ2-1; 8 nucleotides line up with TRBD1. Germline CDR1 reads SGHVS; CDR2 reads FQNEAQ. The CDR3 runs to 17 residues. V shed 3 bases, J shed 0 bases, and the junction held 7 bases outside the gene matches.

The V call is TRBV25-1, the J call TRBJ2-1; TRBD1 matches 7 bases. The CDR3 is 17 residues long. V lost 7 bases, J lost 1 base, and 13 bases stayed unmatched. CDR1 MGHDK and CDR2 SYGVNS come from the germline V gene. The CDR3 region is CASTPPQGQGSYNEQFF. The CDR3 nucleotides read TGTGCCAGCACCCCGCCACAGGGGCAGGGGTCCTACAATGAGCAGTTCTTC. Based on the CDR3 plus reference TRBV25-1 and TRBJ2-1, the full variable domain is EADIYQTPRYLVIGTGKKITLECSQTMGHDKMYWYQQDPGMELHLIHYSYGVNSTEKGDLSSESTVSRIRTEHFPLTLESARPSHTSQYLCASTPPQGQGSYNEQFFGPGTRLTVL.

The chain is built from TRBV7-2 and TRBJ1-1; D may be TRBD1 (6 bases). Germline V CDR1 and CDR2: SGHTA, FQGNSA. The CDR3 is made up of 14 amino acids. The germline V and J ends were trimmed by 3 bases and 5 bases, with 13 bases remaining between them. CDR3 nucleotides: TGTGCCAGCAGCTTGGGGGGGCAGGGAACTGAAGCTTTCTTT. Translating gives CASSLGGQGTEAFF.

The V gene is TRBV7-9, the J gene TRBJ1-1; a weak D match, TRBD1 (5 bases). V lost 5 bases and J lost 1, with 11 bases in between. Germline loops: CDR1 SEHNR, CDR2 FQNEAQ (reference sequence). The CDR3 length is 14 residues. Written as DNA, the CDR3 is TGTGCCAGCAGCCGGACACTTAAGAACACTGAAGCTTTCTTT. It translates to CASSRTLKNTEAFF.

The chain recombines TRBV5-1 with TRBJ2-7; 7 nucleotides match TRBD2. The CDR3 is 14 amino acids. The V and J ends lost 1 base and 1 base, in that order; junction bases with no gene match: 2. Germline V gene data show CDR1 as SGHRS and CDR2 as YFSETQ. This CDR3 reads CASSLPRGSYEQYF. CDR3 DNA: TGCGCCAGCAGCTTGCCGCGGGGGTCCTACGAGCAGTACTTC.

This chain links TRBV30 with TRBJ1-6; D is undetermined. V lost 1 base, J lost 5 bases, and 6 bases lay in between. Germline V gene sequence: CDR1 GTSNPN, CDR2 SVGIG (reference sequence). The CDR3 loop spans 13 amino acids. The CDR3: CAWSDSHNSPLHF. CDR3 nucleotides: TGTGCCTGGAGTGACTCACATAATTCACCCCTCCACTTT.

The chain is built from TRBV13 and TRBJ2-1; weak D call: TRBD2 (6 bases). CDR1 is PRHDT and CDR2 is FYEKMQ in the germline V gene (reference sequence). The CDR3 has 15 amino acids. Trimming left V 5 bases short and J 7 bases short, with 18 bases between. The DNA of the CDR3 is TGTGCCAGCAGCCGGACCGGGACTCCGAGGAATGAGCAGTTCTTC. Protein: CASSRTGTPRNEQFF. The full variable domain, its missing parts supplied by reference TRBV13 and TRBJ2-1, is AAGVIQSPRHLIKEKRETATLKCYPIPRHDTVYWYQQGPGQDPQFLISFYEKMQSDKGSIPDRFSAQQFSDYHSELNMSSLELGDSALYFCASSRTGTPRNEQFFGPGTRLTVL.

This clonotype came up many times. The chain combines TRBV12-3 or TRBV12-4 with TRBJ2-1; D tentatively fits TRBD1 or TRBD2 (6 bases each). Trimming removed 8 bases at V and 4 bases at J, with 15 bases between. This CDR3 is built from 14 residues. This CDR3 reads CASLEGGPYNEQFF. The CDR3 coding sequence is TGTGCCAGCTTGGAAGGGGGGCCTTACAATGAGCAGTTCTTC.

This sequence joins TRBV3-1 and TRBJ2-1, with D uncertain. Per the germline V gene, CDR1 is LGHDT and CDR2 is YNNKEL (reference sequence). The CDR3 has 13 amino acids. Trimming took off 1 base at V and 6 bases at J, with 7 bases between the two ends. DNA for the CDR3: TGTGCCAGCAGCCAAGCATCCACCAATGAGCAGTTCTTC. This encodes CASSQASTNEQFF.

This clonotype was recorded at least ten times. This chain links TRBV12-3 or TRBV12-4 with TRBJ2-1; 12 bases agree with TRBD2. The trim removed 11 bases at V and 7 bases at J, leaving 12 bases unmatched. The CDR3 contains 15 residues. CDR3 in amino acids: CAVGLAGGPENEQFF. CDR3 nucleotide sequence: TGTGCCGTCGGGCTAGCGGGAGGGCCGGAAAATGAGCAGTTCTTC.

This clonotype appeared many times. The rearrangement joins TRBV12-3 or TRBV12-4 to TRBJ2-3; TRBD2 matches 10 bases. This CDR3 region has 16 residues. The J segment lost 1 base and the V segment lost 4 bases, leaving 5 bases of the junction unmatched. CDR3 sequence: CASSSPSGGGTDTQYF. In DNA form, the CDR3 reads TGTGCCAGCAGTTCCCCTAGCGGGGGAGGCACAGATACGCAGTATTTT.

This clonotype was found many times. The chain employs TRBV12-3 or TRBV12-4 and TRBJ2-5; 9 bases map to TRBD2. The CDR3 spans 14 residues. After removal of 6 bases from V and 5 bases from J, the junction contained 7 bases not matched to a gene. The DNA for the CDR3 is TGTGCCAGCAGAACTCTAGCGGGGCGGGAGACCCAGTACTTC. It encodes CASRTLAGRETQYF.

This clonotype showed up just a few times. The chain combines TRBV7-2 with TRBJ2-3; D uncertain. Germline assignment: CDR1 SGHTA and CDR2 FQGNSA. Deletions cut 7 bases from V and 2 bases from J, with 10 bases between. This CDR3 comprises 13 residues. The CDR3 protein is CASTYSYTDTQYF. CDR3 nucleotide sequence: TGTGCCAGCACCTACTCATACACAGATACGCAGTATTTT.

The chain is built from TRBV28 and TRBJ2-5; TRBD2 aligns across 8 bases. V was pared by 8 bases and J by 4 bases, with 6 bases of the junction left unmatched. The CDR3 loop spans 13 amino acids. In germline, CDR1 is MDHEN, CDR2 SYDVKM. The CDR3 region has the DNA TGTGCCAGCCAGTTAGCGGGACGAGAGACCCAGTACTTC. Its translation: CASQLAGRETQYF.

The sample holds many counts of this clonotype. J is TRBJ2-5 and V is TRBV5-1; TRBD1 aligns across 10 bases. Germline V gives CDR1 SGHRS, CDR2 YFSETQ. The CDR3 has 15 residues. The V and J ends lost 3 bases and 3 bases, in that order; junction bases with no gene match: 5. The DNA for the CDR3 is TGCGCCAGCAGCTCAACCGGGACAGGGGAAGAGACCCAGTACTTC. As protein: CASSSTGTGEETQYF.

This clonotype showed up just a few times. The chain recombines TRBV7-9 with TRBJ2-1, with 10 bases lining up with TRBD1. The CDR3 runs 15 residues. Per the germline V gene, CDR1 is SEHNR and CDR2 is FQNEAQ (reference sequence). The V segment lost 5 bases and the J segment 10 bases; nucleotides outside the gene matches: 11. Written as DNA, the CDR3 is TGTGCCAGCAGCGAACCCGGGACAGGGGTGGGCGAGCAGTTCTTC. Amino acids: CASSEPGTGVGEQFF.

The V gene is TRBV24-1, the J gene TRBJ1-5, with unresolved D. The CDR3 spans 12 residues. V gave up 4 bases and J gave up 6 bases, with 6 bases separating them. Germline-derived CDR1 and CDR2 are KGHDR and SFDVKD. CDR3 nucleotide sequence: TGTGCCACCAGTGACCCTGGTCAGCCCCAGCATTTT. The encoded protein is CATSDPGQPQHF.